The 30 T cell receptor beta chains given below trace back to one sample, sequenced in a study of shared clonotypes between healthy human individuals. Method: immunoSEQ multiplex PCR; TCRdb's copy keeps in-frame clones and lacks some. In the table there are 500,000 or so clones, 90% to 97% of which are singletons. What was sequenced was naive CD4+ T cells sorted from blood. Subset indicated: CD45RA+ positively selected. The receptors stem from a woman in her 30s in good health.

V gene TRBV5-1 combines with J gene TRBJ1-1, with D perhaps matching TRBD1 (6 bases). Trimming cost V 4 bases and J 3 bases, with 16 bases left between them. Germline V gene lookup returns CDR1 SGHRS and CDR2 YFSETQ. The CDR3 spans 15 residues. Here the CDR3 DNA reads TGCGCCAGCAGCAACATGGTAGGGGGGGACACTGAAGCTTTCTTT. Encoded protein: CASSNMVGGDTEAFF.

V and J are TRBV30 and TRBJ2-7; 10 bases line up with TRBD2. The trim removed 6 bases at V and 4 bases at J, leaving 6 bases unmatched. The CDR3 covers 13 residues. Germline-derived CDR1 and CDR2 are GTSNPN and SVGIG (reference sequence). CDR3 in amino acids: CACTSGTIYEQYF. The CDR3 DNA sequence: TGTGCCTGCACTAGCGGGACAATTTACGAGCAGTACTTC.

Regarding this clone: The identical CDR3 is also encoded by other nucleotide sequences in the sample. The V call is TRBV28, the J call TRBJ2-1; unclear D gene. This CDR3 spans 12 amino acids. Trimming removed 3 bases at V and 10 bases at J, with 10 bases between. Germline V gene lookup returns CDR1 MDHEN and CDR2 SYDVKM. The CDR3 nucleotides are TGTGCCAGCAGTTTGGTCGGTCGGGAGCAGTTCTTC. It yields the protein CASSLVGREQFF.

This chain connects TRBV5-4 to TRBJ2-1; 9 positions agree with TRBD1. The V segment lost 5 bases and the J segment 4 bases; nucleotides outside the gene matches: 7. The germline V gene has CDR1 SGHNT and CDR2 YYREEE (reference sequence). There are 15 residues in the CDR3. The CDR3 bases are TGTGCCAGCAGTCTACAGGGGGCAGATTACAATGAGCAGTTCTTC. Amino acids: CASSLQGADYNEQFF.

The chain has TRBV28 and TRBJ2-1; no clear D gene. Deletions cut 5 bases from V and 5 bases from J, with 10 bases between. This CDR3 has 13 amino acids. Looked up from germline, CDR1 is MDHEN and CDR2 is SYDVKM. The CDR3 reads CASSHPDDNEQFF. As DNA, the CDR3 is TGTGCCAGCAGTCATCCCGACGACAATGAGCAGTTCTTC.

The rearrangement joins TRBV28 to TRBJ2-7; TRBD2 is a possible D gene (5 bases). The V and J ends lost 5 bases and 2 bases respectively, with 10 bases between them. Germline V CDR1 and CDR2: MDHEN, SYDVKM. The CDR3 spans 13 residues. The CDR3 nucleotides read TGTGCCAGCAGTCTGCCGGGGACCTACGAGCAGTACTTC. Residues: CASSLPGTYEQYF.

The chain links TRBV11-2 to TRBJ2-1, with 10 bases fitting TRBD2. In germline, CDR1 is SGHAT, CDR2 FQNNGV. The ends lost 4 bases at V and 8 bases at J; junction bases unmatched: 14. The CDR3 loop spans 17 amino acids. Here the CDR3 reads CASSSLLRLAGDYEQFF. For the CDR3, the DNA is TGTGCCAGCAGCTCCCTCCTGCGGCTAGCGGGAGACTATGAGCAGTTCTTC.

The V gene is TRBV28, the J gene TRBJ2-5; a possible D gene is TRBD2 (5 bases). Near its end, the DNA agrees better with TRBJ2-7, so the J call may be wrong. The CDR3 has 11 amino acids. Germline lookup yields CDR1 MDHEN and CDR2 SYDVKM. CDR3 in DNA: TGTGCCGCCGGGAAAGCCTACGAGCAGTACTTC. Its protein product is CAAGKAYEQYF.

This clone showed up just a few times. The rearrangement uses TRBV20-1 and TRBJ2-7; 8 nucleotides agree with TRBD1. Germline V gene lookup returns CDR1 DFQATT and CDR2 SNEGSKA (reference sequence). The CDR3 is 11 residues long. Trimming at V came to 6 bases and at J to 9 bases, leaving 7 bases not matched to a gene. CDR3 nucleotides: TGCAGTGCGAGGACAGGGATCGCGCAGTACTTC. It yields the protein CSARTGIAQYF.

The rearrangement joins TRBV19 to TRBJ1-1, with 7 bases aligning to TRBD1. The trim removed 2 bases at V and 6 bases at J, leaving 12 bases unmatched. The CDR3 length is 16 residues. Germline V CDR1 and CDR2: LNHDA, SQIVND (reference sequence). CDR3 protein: CASSIRPSTGRPEAFF. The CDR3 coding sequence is TGTGCCAGTAGTATACGCCCTTCGACAGGGCGGCCTGAAGCTTTCTTT.

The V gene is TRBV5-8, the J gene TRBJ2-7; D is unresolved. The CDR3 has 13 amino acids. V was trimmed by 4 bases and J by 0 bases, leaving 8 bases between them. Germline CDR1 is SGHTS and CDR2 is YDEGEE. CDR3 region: CASSTQSSYEQYF. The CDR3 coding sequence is TGTGCCAGCAGCACACAGAGCTCCTACGAGCAGTACTTC.

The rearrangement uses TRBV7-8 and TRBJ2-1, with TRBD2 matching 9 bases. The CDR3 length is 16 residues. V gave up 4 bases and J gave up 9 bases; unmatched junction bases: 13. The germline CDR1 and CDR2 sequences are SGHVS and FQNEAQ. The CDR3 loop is CASSSPSGNLYGEQFF. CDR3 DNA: TGTGCCAGCAGCTCCCCTAGCGGGAACCTCTACGGTGAGCAGTTCTTC.

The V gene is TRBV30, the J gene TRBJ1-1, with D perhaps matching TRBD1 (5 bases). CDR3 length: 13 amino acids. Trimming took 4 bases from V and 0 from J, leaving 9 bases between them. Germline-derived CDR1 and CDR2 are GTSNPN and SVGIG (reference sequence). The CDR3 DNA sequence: TGTGCCTGGAAGGACATGATGAACACTGAAGCTTTCTTT. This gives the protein CAWKDMMNTEAFF.

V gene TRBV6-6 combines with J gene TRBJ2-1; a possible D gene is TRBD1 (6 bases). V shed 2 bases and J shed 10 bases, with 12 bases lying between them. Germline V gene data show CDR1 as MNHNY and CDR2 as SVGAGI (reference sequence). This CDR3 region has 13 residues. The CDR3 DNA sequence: TGTGCCAGCAGTTACGCAGGGGCGAGGGAGCAGTTCTTC. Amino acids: CASSYAGAREQFF.

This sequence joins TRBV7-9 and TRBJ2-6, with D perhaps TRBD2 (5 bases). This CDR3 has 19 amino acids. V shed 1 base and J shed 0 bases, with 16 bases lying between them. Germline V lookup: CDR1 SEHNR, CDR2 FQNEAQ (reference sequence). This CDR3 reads CASSLVPGRTLSGANVLTF. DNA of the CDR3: TGTGCCAGCAGCTTAGTCCCGGGAAGGACCCTCTCTGGGGCCAACGTCCTGACTTTC.

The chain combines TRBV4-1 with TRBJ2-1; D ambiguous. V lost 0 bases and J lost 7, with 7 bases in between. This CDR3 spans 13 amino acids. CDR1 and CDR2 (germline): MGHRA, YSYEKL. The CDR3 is CASSQDRKNEQFF. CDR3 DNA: TGCGCCAGCAGCCAAGATAGGAAAAATGAGCAGTTCTTC.

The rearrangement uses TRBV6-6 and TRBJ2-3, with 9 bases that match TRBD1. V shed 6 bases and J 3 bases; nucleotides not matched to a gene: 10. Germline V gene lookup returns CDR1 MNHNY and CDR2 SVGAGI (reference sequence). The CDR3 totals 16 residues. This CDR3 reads CASRRGQGVTTDTQYF. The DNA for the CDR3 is TGTGCCAGCAGACGGGGACAGGGCGTAACGACAGATACGCAGTATTTT.

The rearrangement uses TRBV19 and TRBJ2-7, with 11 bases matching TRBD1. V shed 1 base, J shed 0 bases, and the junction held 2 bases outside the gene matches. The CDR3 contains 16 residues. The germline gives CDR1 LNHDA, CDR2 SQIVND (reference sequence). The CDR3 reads CASSIAGQGASYEQYF. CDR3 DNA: TGTGCCAGTAGTATAGCCGGACAGGGGGCCTCCTACGAGCAGTACTTC.

The CDR3 coding sequence is TGTGCCAGCAGACTTCCCGAGGGAACTAATGAAAAACTGTTTTTT. This gives the protein CASRLPEGTNEKLFF. V is TRBV28 and J is TRBJ1-4; no firm D call. This CDR3 is 15 amino acids long. Germline CDR1 MDHEN, CDR2 SYDVKM. Trimming removed 6 bases from V and 1 base from J, with 12 bases in between.

CDR3 DNA: TGTGCCAGCAGCAAAGGAACAGGGGCCCCGTGGAATGAGCAGTTCTTC. Its translation: CASSKGTGAPWNEQFF. J is TRBJ2-1 and V is TRBV21-1; the listed D gene, TRBD1, was not tested against the DNA. TRBV21-1 is termed a pseudogene. CDR3 length equals 16 residues.

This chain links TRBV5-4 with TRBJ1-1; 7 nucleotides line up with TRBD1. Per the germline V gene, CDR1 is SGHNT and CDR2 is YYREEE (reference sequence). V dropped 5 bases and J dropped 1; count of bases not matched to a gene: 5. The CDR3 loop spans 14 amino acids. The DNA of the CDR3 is TGTGCCAGCAGTTACGACAGGGCGAACACTGAAGCTTTCTTT. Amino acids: CASSYDRANTEAFF.

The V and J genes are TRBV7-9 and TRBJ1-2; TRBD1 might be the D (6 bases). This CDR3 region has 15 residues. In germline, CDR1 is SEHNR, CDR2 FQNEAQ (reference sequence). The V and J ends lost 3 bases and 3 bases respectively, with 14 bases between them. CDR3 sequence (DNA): TGTGCCAGCAGCTTTCGCCAGGGGCTTGACTATGGCTACACCTTC. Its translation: CASSFRQGLDYGYTF.

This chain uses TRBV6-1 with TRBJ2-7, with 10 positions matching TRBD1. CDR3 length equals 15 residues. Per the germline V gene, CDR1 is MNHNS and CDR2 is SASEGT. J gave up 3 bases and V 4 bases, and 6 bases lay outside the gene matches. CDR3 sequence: CASSATWTGGYEQYF. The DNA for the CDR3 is TGTGCCAGCAGTGCCACCTGGACAGGGGGCTACGAGCAGTACTTC.

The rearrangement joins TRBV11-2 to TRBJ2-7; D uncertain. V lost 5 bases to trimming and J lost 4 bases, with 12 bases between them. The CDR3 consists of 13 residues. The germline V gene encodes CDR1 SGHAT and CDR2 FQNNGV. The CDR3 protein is CASSPATRYEQYF. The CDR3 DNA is TGTGCCAGCAGCCCAGCGACCAGATACGAGCAGTACTTC.

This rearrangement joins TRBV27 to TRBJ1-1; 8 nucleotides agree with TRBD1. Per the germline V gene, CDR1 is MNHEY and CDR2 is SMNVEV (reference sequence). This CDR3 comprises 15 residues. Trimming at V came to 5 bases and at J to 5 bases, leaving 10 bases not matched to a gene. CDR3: CASSPRITGGTEAFF. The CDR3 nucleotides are TGTGCCAGCAGTCCGCGAATTACAGGGGGTACTGAAGCTTTCTTT.

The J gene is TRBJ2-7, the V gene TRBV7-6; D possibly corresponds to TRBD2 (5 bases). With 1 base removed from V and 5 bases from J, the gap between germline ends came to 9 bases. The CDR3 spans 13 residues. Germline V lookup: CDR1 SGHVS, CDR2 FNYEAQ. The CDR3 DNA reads TGTGCCAGCAGCTTAGGACCGAGGGACGAGCAGTACTTC. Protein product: CASSLGPRDEQYF.

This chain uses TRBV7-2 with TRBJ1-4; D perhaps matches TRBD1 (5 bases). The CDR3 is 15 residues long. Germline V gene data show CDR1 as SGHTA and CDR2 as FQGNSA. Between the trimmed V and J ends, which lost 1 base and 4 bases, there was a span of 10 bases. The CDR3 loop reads CASSLVGGINEKLFF. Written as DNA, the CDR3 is TGTGCCAGCAGCTTAGTTGGGGGGATTAATGAAAAACTGTTTTTT.

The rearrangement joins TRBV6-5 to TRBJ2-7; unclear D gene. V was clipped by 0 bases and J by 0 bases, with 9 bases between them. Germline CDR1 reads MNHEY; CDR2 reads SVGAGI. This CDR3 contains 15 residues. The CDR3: CASSYSADNSYEQYF. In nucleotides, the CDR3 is TGTGCCAGCAGTTACTCGGCAGATAACTCCTACGAGCAGTACTTC.

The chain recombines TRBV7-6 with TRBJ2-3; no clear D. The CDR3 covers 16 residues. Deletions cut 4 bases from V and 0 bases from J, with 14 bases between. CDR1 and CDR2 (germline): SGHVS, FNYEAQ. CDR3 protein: CASSSELTSSTDTQYF. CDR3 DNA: TGTGCCAGCAGCTCAGAACTAACTTCTAGCACAGATACGCAGTATTTT.

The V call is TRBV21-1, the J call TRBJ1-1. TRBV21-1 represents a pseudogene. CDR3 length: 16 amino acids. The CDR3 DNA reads TGTGCCAGCAGCAAAGTCGGACCCAGGAAAGCGACTCAAGCTTTCTTT. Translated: CASSKVGPRKATQAFF.